The count of the clone carrying this T cell receptor (beta chain) is one. The antigen is undetermined. The data were taken from a study of OX40 agonist ivuxolimab in advanced cancers. Study overall: Head and neck, renal cell, melanoma or hepatocellular carcinoma were the cancers that dose-escalation patients had. Findings and caveats of the study: People who partly responded at 0.1-3.0 mg/kg had some of the least clonal expansion seen.

Autoimmune disease history or systemic immunosuppression was exclusionary. This table comes from immunoSEQ multiplex PCR, and its TCRdb copy is limited to in-frame clones, with some not included. The data hold tens of thousands of clones, with 90% observed a single time. This CDR3 is built from 17 residues. Germline CDR1 KGHSH, CDR2 LQKENI. Trimming took 0 bases from V and 0 from J; bases not matched to a gene: 4. The receptor's source is an adult with an advanced solid tumor such as melanoma, head and neck, liver or kidney cancer. V is TRBV18 and J is TRBJ1-3, with 8 bases matching TRBD1. Sequenced material: CD4+ or CD8+ T cells sorted from blood, taken in a trial of the OX40 agonist ivuxolimab. CDR3 sequence (DNA): TGTGCCAGCTCACCACCGGACAGGGCCAGCTCTGGAAACACCATATATTTT. Protein: CASSPPDRASSGNTIYF.